These 28 T cell receptor beta chains were all obtained from the same sample, sequenced in a study of beta chain features in type 1 diabetes. These receptors' targets are unknown. Notes on the study in general: Moderate yet significant TCRB CDR3 shortening was seen in Type 1 diabetes patients in all four CD4+ subsets.

Reverse transcribing all isolated RNA meant expressed TCRB transcripts were sequenced. Assay: immunoSEQ multiplex PCR; the TCRdb copy retains only in-frame clones and omits some. The repertoire includes around 250,000 clones, 14% of them detected once, and about 0.015% sits in the top ten. The sequencing input was naive CD4+ T cells from blood. The receptors originated from a man younger than 45 with type 1 diabetes.

This clone appeared a few times. This rearrangement joins TRBV28 to TRBJ1-1, with TRBD1 as a possible D gene (6 bases). Per the germline V gene, CDR1 is MDHEN and CDR2 is SYDVKM. V was clipped by 7 bases and J by 11 bases, with 23 bases between them. The CDR3 spans 14 residues. CDR3 region: CASIPVGGPDSAFF. The CDR3 region has the DNA TGTGCCAGCATCCCTGTCGGGGGGCCCGACTCCGCTTTCTTT.

J is TRBJ1-1 and V is TRBV2; D possibly corresponds to TRBD1 (5 bases). The CDR3 covers 13 residues. Germline CDR1 and CDR2: SNHLY and FYNNEI. The V and J ends lost 1 base and 10 bases respectively, with 13 bases between them. CDR3: CASSEEGVTGAFF. CDR3 nucleotides: TGTGCCAGCAGTGAAGAAGGGGTCACAGGAGCTTTCTTT.

This clone was detected only a few times. J is TRBJ2-1 and V is TRBV5-1; 10 nucleotides match TRBD2. This CDR3 is 14 amino acids long. Germline trimming cut 7 bases from V and 5 bases from J; bases unmatched to any gene: 6. Germline CDR1 reads SGHRS; CDR2 reads YFSETQ. CDR3 DNA sequence: TGCGCCAGCGGAAAGCGGGAGGGCCACAATGAGCAGTTCTTC. Protein product: CASGKREGHNEQFF. Complete variable domain (other parts from reference TRBV5-1 and TRBJ2-1): KAGVTQTPRYLIKTRGQQVTLSCSPISGHRSVSWYQQTPGQGLQFLFEYFSETQRNKGNFPGRFSGRQFSNSRSEMNVSTLELGDSALYLCASGKREGHNEQFFGPGTRLTVL.

The V and J genes are TRBV28 and TRBJ2-4, with D maybe TRBD2 (5 bases). The CDR3 runs to 14 residues. Germline values: CDR1 MDHEN, CDR2 SYDVKM. Trimming stripped 5 bases from V and 9 bases from J, with 17 bases between. CDR3 sequence reads: CASSLTGETGIQYF. CDR3 coding DNA: TGTGCCAGCAGTCTGACCGGGGAGACGGGCATTCAGTACTTC.

This clone was counted only a few times. The rearrangement links TRBV9 to TRBJ2-1, with a possible D match to TRBD1 (5 bases). Trimming left V 1 base short and J 3 bases short, with 17 bases between. The CDR3 length is 17 residues. Germline V gene lookup returns CDR1 SGDLS and CDR2 YYNGEE. CDR3 loop: CASSVTSGWGDYNEQFF. Written as DNA, the CDR3 is TGTGCCAGCAGCGTAACGTCTGGGTGGGGCGACTACAATGAGCAGTTCTTC.

This clone turned up a few times. The chain joins TRBV30 to TRBJ1-5; no definite D call. The ends were cut back, 2 bases at V and 5 bases at J, with 10 bases in the middle. CDR1 and CDR2 from the germline V gene are GTSNPN and SVGIG (reference sequence). The CDR3 covers 13 residues. CDR3 sequence reads: CAWSPLGDQPQHF. The CDR3 DNA follows: TGTGCCTGGAGTCCCCTCGGAGATCAGCCCCAGCATTTT. Full variable domain (outside the CDR3, taken from reference TRBV30 and TRBJ1-5): SQTIHQWPATLVQPVGSPLSLECTVEGTSNPNLYWYRQAAGRGLQLLFYSVGIGQISSEVPQNLSASRPQDRQFILSSKKLLLSDSGFYLCAWSPLGDQPQHFGDGTRLSIL.

This clone came up a few times. V and J are TRBV7-2 and TRBJ2-3; 7 bases are a match to TRBD2. V lost 5 bases, J lost 1 base, and 3 bases stayed unmatched. This CDR3 is built from 14 residues. Germline V gene lookup returns CDR1 SGHTA and CDR2 FQGNSA. CDR3: CASSPRGGTDTQYF. As DNA, the CDR3 is TGTGCCAGCAGCCCCCGGGGGGGCACAGATACGCAGTATTTT.

This chain joins TRBV6-6 and TRBJ2-7; 8 nucleotides match TRBD2. Trimming cost V 5 bases and J 1 base; bases outside gene matches: 10. In germline, CDR1 is MNHNY, CDR2 SVGAGI (reference sequence). The CDR3 length is 16 residues. The CDR3 sequence: CASSPLGVAGSYEQYF. CDR3 in DNA: TGTGCCAGCAGTCCTCTAGGGGTAGCGGGATCCTACGAGCAGTACTTC.

The J gene is TRBJ2-7, the V gene TRBV5-1, with 13 positions matching TRBD2. With 3 bases clipped from V and 6 bases from J, the junction kept 9 bases outside the gene matches. The CDR3 loop spans 16 amino acids. Germline V lookup: CDR1 SGHRS, CDR2 YFSETQ. In DNA, the CDR3 is TGCGCCAGCAGCTCCACCCGGACTAGCGGGAGCGGCGAGCAGTACTTC. This codes for CASSSTRTSGSGEQYF.

This clone was counted a few times. The genes are TRBV4-2 and TRBJ2-7, with 11 bases that match TRBD2. J was trimmed by 3 bases and V by 3 bases; bases with no gene match: 10. CDR3 length: 17 residues. Germline CDR1 and CDR2: LGHNA and YNFKEQ. This CDR3 is CASSHSGLAGGVYEQYF. The CDR3 bases are TGTGCCAGCAGCCACTCCGGGCTAGCGGGAGGTGTCTACGAGCAGTACTTC.

J is TRBJ2-1 and V is TRBV28; 11 bases map to TRBD2. J was trimmed by 7 bases and V by 6 bases; bases with no gene match: 11. The CDR3 sequence is 16 residues long. Looked up from germline, CDR1 is MDHEN and CDR2 is SYDVKM. The CDR3 loop is CASRPLAGAPTNEQFF. The DNA for the CDR3 is TGTGCCAGCAGGCCACTAGCGGGGGCCCCGACGAATGAGCAGTTCTTC. The full variable domain, rest sourced from reference TRBV28 and TRBJ2-1, is DVKVTQSSRYLVKRTGEKVFLECVQDMDHENMFWYRQDPGLGLRLIYFSYDVKMKEKGDIPEGYSVSREKKERFSLILESASTNQTSMYLCASRPLAGAPTNEQFFGPGTRLTVL.

The chain recombines TRBV29-1 with TRBJ2-3, with D possibly being TRBD1 (6 bases). This CDR3 contains 16 residues. V was pared by 5 bases and J by 2 bases, with 20 bases between. Germline V CDR1 and CDR2: SQVTM, ANQGSEA. The CDR3, as DNA: TGCAGCGTTTCCGGGACACCACGATCCTACACAGATACGCAGTATTTT. Its protein is CSVSGTPRSYTDTQYF.

This sequence joins TRBV19 and TRBJ2-1, with 10 positions matching TRBD2. The CDR3 totals 16 residues. With 10 bases clipped from V and 4 bases from J, the junction kept 13 bases outside the gene matches. Per the germline V gene, CDR1 is LNHDA and CDR2 is SQIVND (reference sequence). CDR3 region: CAISEGASGSYNEQFF. CDR3 sequence (DNA): TGTGCCATCAGTGAGGGTGCTAGCGGGAGTTACAATGAGCAGTTCTTC.

This clone was observed a few times. J is TRBJ2-1 and V is TRBV29-1; 11 positions agree with TRBD2. Germline CDR1 SQVTM, CDR2 ANQGSEA. The CDR3 runs 14 residues. The V and J ends lost 7 bases and 1 base, in that order; junction bases with no gene match: 3. The CDR3 region is CSARLAGSYNEQFF. CDR3 DNA sequence: TGCAGCGCCAGACTAGCGGGGTCCTACAATGAGCAGTTCTTC.

V is TRBV7-8 and J is TRBJ2-7; 8 positions match TRBD2. The CDR3 is made up of 14 amino acids. The germline V gene encodes CDR1 SGHVS and CDR2 FQNEAQ. The trim removed 2 bases at V and 2 bases at J, leaving 2 bases unmatched. The CDR3 DNA reads TGTGCCAGCAGCTTACAGCGGGAGACCTACGAGCAGTACTTC. This translates into CASSLQRETYEQYF. The entire variable domain, with the rest obtained from reference TRBV7-8 and TRBJ2-7, is as follows: GAGVSQSPRYKVAKRGQDVALRCDPISGHVSLFWYQQALGQGPEFLTYFQNEAQLDKSGLPSDRFFAERPEGSVSTLKIQRTQQEDSAVYLCASSLQRETYEQYFGPGTRLTVT.

The genes are TRBV28 and TRBJ2-1; D gene uncertain. Looked up from germline, CDR1 is MDHEN and CDR2 is SYDVKM. This CDR3 region has 11 residues. The V gene lost 6 bases and the J gene lost 10 bases, with 10 bases spanning the gap. Written as DNA, the CDR3 is TGTGCCAGCAGCCGAGTACCGGAGCAGTTCTTC. This encodes CASSRVPEQFF.

This clone has just one count. The chain couples TRBV30 to TRBJ1-3, with D unresolved. With 4 bases removed from V and 4 bases from J, the gap between germline ends came to 14 bases. The CDR3 loop spans 14 amino acids. Germline CDR1 GTSNPN, CDR2 SVGIG (reference sequence). The CDR3 nucleotides read TGTGCCTGGATGCCCATCATCAGGGGAAACACCATATATTTT. Translation: CAWMPIIRGNTIYF.

The rearrangement uses TRBV18 and TRBJ1-1; 7 bases are shared with TRBD1. The germline CDR1 and CDR2 sequences are KGHSH and LQKENI. The V segment lost 3 bases and the J segment 8 bases; nucleotides outside the gene matches: 6. The CDR3 is 13 amino acids. The CDR3 DNA reads as TGTGCCAGCTCACCTCTTAGGGACAGCGAAGCTTTCTTT. It translates to CASSPLRDSEAFF. The complete variable domain, with remaining parts taken from reference TRBV18 and TRBJ1-1, reads NAGVMQNPRHLVRRRGQEARLRCSPMKGHSHVYWYRQLPEEGLKFMVYLQKENIIDESGMPKERFSAEFPKEGPSILRIQQVVRGDSAAYFCASSPLRDSEAFFGQGTRLTVV.

The genes are TRBV2 and TRBJ1-1; D may be TRBD1 (6 bases). The CDR3 runs to 14 residues. The ends were cut back, 4 bases at V and 5 bases at J, with 14 bases in the middle. Germline CDR1 and CDR2: SNHLY and FYNNEI. Written as DNA, the CDR3 is TGTGCCAGCAGTGCTCTGACAGGACGGACTGAAGCTTTCTTT. As protein: CASSALTGRTEAFF.

This rearrangement joins TRBV10-3 to TRBJ2-1; maybe TRBD1 (5 bases). The CDR3 sequence is 14 residues long. V dropped 4 bases and J dropped 2 bases, with 9 bases sitting between them. CDR1 is ENHRY, CDR2 SYGVKD, per germline. In DNA form, the CDR3 reads TGTGCCATCAGTGGCAGGGCCCCCTACAATGAGCAGTTCTTC. Amino acids: CAISGRAPYNEQFF.

This clone has just a few counts. The V and J genes are TRBV10-3 and TRBJ2-5; 9 positions agree with TRBD2. The V and J ends lost 4 bases and 4 bases, in that order; junction bases with no gene match: 10. CDR3 length equals 16 residues. Germline CDR1 is ENHRY and CDR2 is SYGVKD. In DNA, the CDR3 is TGTGCCATCAGTGGTCGCGGGAGGGCAAACGGAGAGACCCAGTACTTC. This encodes CAISGRGRANGETQYF.

Note on this clone: Other DNA sequences in this specimen translate into the identical CDR3. The rearrangement links TRBV5-1 to TRBJ1-1; D perhaps matches TRBD1 (5 bases). This CDR3 region has 13 residues. The germline V gene encodes CDR1 SGHRS and CDR2 YFSETQ. Between the trimmed V and J ends, which lost 5 bases and 1 base, there was a span of 9 bases. CDR3 residues: CASSRTGNTEAFF. The CDR3 coding sequence is TGCGCCAGCAGTAGAACAGGGAACACTGAAGCTTTCTTT.

The chain couples TRBV29-1 to TRBJ1-1; D unresolved. Germline CDR1 and CDR2: SQVTM and ANQGSEA. The CDR3 spans 13 residues. Between the trimmed V and J ends, which lost 5 bases and 0 bases, there was a span of 10 bases. The CDR3 protein is CSVFKPLNTEAFF. The CDR3 DNA follows: TGCAGCGTTTTCAAGCCTTTGAACACTGAAGCTTTCTTT.

The rearrangement joins TRBV18 to TRBJ2-1; no clear D gene. Germline V lookup: CDR1 KGHSH, CDR2 LQKENI. The CDR3 consists of 16 residues. The V gene lost 8 bases and the J gene lost 0 bases, with 17 bases spanning the gap. This chain's CDR3 is CASQESRASSYNEQFF. The CDR3 DNA reads as TGTGCCAGCCAAGAGAGTCGCGCGAGCTCCTACAATGAGCAGTTCTTC.

The rearrangement joins TRBV6-6 to TRBJ2-7; 7 positions match TRBD2. CDR3 length equals 14 residues. V trimming: 2 bases; J trimming: 2 bases; junction bases outside the gene matches: 3. Germline CDR1 and CDR2: MNHNY and SVGAGI (reference sequence). This CDR3 reads CASSYPAGTYEQYF. The DNA for the CDR3 is TGTGCCAGCAGTTACCCAGCGGGGACCTACGAGCAGTACTTC.

The rearrangement joins TRBV7-3 to TRBJ2-7, with a weak D call TRBD1 (6 bases). The V gene lost 5 bases and the J gene lost 7 bases, with 18 bases spanning the gap. CDR1 and CDR2 from the germline V gene are SGHTA and FQGTGA. This CDR3 has 14 amino acids. As DNA, the CDR3 is TGTGCCAGCAGCCGAGGCTCAGGGGATTGGGAGCAGTACTTC. Protein sequence: CASSRGSGDWEQYF. Full variable domain (missing parts from reference TRBV7-3 and TRBJ2-7): GAGVSQTPSNKVTEKGKYVELRCDPISGHTALYWYRQSLGQGPEFLIYFQGTGAADDSGLPNDRFFAVRPEGSVSTLKIQRTERGDSAVYLCASSRGSGDWEQYFGPGTRLTVT.

This clone turned up a few times. The chain has TRBV7-6 and TRBJ1-5; D unresolved. This CDR3 spans 16 amino acids. V dropped 2 bases and J dropped 2 bases, with 13 bases sitting between them. From germline, CDR1 is SGHVS and CDR2 FNYEAQ. In DNA form, the CDR3 reads TGTGCCAGCAGCTTAAGGGCCCGGGGAGGCAATCAGCCCCAGCATTTT. Translating gives CASSLRARGGNQPQHF.

The chain couples TRBV9 to TRBJ1-2, with 9 bases identical to TRBD1. The V and J ends lost 2 bases and 4 bases, in that order; junction bases with no gene match: 9. Germline assignment: CDR1 SGDLS and CDR2 YYNGEE. The CDR3 is 16 residues long. CDR3 sequence (DNA): TGTGCCAGCAGCGTGGGGTCGGGACAGGGAACCTATGGCTACACCTTC. It is translated as CASSVGSGQGTYGYTF.